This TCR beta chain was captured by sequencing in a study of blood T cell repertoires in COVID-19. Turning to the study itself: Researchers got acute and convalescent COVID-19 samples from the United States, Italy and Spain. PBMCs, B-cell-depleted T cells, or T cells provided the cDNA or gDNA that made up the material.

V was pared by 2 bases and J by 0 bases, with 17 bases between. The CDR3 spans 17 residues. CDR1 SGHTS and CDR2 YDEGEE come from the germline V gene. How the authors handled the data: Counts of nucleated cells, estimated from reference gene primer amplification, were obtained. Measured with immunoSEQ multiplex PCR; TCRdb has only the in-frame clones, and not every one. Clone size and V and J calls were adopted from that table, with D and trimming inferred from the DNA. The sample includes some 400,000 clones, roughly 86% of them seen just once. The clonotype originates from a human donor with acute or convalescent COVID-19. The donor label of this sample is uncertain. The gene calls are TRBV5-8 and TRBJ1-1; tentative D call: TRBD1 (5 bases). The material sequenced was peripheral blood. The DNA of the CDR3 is TGTGCCAGCAGCTTTAGCAGGGTCGCCTACATGAACACTGAAGCTTTCTTT. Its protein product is CASSFSRVAYMNTEAFF.